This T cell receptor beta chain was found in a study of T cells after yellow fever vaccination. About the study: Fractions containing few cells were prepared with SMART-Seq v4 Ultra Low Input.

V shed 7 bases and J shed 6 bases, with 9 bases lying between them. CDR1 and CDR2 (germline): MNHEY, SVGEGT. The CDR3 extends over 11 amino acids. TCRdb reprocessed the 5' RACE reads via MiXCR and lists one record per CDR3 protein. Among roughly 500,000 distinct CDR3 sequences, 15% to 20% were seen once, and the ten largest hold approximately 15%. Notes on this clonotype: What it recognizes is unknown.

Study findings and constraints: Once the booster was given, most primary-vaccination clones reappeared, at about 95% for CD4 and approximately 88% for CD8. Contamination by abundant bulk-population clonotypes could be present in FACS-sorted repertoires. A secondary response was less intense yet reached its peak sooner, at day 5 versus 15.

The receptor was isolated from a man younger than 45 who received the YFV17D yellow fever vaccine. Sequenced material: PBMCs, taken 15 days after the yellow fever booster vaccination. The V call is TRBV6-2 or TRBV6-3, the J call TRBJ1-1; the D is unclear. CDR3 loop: CASKSGAEAFF. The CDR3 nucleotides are TGTGCCAGCAAGTCTGGGGCTGAAGCTTTCTTT.